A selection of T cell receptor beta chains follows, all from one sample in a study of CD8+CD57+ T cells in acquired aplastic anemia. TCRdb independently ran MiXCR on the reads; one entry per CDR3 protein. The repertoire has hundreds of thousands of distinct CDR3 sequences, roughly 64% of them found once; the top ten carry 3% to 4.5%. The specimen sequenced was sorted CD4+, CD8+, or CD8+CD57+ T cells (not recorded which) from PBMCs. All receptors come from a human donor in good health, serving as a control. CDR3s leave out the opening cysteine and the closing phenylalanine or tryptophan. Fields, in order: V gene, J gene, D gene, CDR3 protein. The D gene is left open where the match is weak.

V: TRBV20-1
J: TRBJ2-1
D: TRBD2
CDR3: SARGGGSYNEQF

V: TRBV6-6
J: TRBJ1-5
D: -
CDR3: ASSSDALPNQPQH

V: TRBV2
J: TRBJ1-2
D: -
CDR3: ASTLDSDYT

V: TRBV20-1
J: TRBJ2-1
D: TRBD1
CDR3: SATLTGSYNEQF

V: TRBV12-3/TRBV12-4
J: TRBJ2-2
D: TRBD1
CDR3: ASSRGQGAIGELF

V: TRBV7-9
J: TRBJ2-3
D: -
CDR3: ASSPTGEGTQY

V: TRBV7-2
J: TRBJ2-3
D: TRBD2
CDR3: ASSLGGGADTQY

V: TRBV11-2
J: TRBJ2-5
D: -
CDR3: ASSKIQQGAQY

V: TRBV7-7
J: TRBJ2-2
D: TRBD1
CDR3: ASSFRGPHTGELF

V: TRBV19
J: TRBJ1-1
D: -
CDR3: ASSIEVRAF

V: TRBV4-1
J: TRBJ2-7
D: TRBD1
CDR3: ASIQGPDTYEQY

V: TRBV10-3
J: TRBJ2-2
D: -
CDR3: AIASVGSTGELF

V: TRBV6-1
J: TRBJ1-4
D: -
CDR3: ASSERFGGGNEKLF

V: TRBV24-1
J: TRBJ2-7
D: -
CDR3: ATSDSQRQFNSYEQY

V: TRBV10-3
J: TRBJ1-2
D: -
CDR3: AISEPDSDYGYT

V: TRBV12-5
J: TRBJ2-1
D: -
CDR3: ASSLDGFSNEQF

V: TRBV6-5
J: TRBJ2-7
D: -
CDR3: ASSERTEQAFRQY

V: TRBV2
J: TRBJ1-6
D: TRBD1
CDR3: ASSSRGPGRSPLH

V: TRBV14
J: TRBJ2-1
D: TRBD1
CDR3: ASSPDRAWNNEQF

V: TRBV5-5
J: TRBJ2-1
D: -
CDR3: ASSPGKAYNEQF

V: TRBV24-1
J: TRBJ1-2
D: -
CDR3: ATSEGGDYGYT

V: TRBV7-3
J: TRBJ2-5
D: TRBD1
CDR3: ASSAGTGAYDQY

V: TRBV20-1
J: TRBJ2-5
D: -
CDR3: SAREGGQETQY

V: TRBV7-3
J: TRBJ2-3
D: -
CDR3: ASSFTRDGPDTQY

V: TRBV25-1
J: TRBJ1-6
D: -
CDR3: ASRRGNNSPLH

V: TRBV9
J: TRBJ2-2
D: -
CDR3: ASSVARGNDQNTGELF

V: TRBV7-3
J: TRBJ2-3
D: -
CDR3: ASSSTGGEQRLY

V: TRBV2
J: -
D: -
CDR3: ASTQESRTFYGYT

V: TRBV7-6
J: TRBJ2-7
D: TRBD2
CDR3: ASSLAGGSYYEQY

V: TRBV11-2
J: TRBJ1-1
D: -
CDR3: ASSLVDKGGIPSAF

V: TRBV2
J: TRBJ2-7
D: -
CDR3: ASSWTGATCEQN

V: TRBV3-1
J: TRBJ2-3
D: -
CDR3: ASSQAETVGDTQY

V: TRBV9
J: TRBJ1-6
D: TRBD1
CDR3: ASSVAGTGNYRYH

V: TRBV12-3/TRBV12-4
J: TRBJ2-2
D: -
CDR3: ASSLNVTLNTGELF

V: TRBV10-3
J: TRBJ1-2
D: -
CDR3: AIAAGEGYGYT

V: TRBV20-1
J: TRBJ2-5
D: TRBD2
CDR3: SASSGGALETQY

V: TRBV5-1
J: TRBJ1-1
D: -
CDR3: ASSFTGPGTEAF

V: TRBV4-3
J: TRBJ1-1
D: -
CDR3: SMRRGTVGTEAF

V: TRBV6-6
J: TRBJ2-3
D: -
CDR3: ASRGRQASTDTQY

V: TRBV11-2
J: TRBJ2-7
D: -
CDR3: ASSAGPRAFEQY

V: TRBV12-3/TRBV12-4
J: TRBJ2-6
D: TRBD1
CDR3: ASTLDRVTGANVLT

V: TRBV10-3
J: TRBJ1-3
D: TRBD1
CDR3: AITQETGGQNTIY

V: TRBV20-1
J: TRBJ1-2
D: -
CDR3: SARPVTGEHYGYT

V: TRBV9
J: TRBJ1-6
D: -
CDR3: ASSQDLGAYEQSLH